The present TCR beta chain was sequenced within a study of early T cells in non-severe SARS-CoV-2 infection. Only a few counts were recorded for this clonotype. Its target is unknown. Study findings and constraints: Database matching using VDJdb favored anti-spike CD8 responses, with private and CD4 specificities left missing.

CDR1 and CDR2 (germline): MNHEY, SVGAGI. Trimming cost V 1 base and J 5 bases, with 11 bases left between them. This CDR3 contains 14 residues. Each cDNA molecule carried a unique molecular identifier. TCRdb re-called the 5' RACE reads with MiXCR, one entry per CDR3 protein. The sample includes about 48,000 distinct CDR3 sequences, about 10% of them seen just once. The V gene is TRBV6-5, the J gene TRBJ1-1; tentatively, D is TRBD1 (5 bases). The sequence derives from an adult who was a healthcare worker with PCR-confirmed SARS-CoV-2 infection or an uninfected control (not recorded which). Sample: whole blood. DNA of the CDR3: TGTGCCAGCAGTTACTTTGGAGGGGAGACTGAAGCTTTCTTT. Protein sequence: CASSYFGGETEAFF.